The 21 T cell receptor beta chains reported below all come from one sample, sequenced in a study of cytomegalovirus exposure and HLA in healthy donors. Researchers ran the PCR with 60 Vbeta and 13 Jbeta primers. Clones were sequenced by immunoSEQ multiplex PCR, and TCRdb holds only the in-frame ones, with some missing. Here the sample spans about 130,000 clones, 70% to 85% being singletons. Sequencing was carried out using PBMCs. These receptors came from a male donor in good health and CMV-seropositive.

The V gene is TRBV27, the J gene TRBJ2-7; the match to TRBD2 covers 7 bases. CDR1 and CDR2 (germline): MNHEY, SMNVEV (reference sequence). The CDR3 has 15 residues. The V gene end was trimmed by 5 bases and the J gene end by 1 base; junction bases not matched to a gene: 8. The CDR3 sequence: CASSELEGLSYEQYF. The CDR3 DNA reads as TGTGCCAGCAGTGAACTAGAGGGACTATCCTACGAGCAGTACTTC.

CDR3 DNA: TGTGCCAGCAGTGGAGGGACAGATATGGCCTCCTACGAGCAGTACTTC. Its protein is CASSGGTDMASYEQYF. The V gene is TRBV6-6, the J gene TRBJ2-7; maybe TRBD1 (7 bases). The CDR3 contains 16 residues. The V and J ends lost 5 bases and 0 bases respectively, with 17 bases between them. Germline values: CDR1 MNHNY, CDR2 SVGAGI (reference sequence).

The CDR3 sequence is CASSEYAGTGAGYEQYF. The CDR3 DNA is TGTGCCAGCAGTGAGTATGCTGGGACAGGGGCGGGGTACGAGCAGTACTTC. The chain links TRBV6-1 to TRBJ2-7; 10 bases map to TRBD1. The CDR3 runs 17 residues. From germline, CDR1 is MNHNS and CDR2 SASEGT. V gave up 3 bases and J gave up 4 bases; unmatched junction bases: 12.

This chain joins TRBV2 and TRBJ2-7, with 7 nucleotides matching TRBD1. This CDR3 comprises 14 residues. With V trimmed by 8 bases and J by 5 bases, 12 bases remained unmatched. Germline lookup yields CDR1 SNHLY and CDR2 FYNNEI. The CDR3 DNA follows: TGTGCCAGCCACAGGGAGACAGGGCGGCACGAGCAGTACTTC. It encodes CASHRETGRHEQYF.

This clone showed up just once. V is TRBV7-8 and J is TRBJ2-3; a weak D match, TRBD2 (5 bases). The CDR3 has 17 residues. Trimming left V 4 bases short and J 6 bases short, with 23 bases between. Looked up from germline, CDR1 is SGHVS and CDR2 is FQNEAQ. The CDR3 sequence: CASSSGGPRDHFDTQYF. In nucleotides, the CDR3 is TGTGCCAGCAGCTCCGGCGGTCCACGGGATCATTTTGATACGCAGTATTTT.

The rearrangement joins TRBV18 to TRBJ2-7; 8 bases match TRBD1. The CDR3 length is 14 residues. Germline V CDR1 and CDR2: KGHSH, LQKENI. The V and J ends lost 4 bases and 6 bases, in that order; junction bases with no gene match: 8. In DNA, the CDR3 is TGTGCCAGCTCACAACAGGGGGTCCTCTCCGAGCAGTACTTC. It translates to CASSQQGVLSEQYF.

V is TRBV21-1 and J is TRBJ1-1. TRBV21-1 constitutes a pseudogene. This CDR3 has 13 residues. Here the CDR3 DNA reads TGTGCCAGCAGACCAGCGGAGAACACTGAAGCTTTCTTT. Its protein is CASRPAENTEAFF.

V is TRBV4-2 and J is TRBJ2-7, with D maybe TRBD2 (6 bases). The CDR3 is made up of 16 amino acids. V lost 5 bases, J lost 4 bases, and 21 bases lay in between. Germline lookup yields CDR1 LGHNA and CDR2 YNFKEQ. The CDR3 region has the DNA TGTGCCAGCAGCTCTCACAGTCCCTCGGGAGCTTACGAGCAGTACTTC. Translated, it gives CASSSHSPSGAYEQYF.

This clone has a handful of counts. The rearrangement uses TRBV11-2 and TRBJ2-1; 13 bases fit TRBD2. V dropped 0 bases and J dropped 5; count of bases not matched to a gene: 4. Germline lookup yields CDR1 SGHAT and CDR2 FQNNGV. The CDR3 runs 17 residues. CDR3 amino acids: CASSLEGTSGVNNEQFF. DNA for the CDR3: TGTGCCAGCAGCTTAGAAGGGACTAGCGGGGTTAACAATGAGCAGTTCTTC.

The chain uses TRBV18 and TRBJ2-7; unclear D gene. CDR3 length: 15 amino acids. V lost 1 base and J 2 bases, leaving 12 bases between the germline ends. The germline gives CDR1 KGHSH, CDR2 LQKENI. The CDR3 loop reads CASSPRASSPYEQYF. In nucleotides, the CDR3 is TGTGCCAGCTCACCACGGGCATCTTCCCCCTACGAGCAGTACTTC.

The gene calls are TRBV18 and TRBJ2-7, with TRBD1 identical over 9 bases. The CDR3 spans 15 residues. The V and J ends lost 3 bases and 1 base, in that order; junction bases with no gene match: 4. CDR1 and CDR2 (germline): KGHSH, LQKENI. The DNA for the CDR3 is TGTGCCAGCTCACCGTCCGGGACAGGGTCCTACGAGCAGTACTTC. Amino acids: CASSPSGTGSYEQYF. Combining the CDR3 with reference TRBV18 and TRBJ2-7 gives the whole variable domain NAGVMQNPRHLVRRRGQEARLRCSPMKGHSHVYWYRQLPEEGLKFMVYLQKENIIDESGMPKERFSAEFPKEGPSILRIQQVVRGDSAAYFCASSPSGTGSYEQYFGPGTRLTVT.

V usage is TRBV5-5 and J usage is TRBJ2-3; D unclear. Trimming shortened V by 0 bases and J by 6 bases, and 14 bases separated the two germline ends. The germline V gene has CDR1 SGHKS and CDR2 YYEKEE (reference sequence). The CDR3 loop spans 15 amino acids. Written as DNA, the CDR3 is TGTGCCAGCAGCTTGGGGGCACCAGTCAGGGATACGCAGTATTTT. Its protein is CASSLGAPVRDTQYF.

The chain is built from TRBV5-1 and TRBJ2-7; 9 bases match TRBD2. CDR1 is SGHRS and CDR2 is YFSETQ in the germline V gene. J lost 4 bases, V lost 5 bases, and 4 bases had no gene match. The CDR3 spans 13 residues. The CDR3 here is CASSAREGYEQYF. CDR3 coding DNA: TGCGCCAGCAGTGCGCGGGAGGGGTACGAGCAGTACTTC. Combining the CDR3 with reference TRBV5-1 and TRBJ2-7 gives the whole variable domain KAGVTQTPRYLIKTRGQQVTLSCSPISGHRSVSWYQQTPGQGLQFLFEYFSETQRNKGNFPGRFSGRQFSNSRSEMNVSTLELGDSALYLCASSAREGYEQYFGPGTRLTVT.

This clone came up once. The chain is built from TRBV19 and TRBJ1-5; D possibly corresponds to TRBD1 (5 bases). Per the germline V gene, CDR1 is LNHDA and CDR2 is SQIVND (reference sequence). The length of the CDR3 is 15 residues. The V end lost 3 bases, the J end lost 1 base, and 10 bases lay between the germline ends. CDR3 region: CASSIRRGSNQPQHF. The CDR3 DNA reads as TGTGCCAGTAGTATCAGAAGGGGCAGCAATCAGCCCCAGCATTTT. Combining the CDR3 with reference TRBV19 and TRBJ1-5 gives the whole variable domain DGGITQSPKYLFRKEGQNVTLSCEQNLNHDAMYWYRQDPGQGLRLIYYSQIVNDFQKGDIAEGYSVSREKKESFPLTVTSAQKNPTAFYLCASSIRRGSNQPQHFGDGTRLSIL.

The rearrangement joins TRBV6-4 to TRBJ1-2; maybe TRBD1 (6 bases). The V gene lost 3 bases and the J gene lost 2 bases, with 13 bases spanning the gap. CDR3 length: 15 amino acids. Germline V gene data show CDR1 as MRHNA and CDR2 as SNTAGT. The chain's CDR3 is CASSEDSDRNYGYTF. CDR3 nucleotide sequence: TGTGCCAGCAGTGAGGACAGCGACCGAAACTATGGCTACACCTTC.

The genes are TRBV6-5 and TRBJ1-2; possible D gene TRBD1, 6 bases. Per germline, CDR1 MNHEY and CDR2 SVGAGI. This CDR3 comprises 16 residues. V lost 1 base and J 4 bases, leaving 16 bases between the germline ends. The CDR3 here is CASSYYQRGHAYGYTF. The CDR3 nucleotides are TGTGCCAGCAGTTACTATCAGAGGGGACACGCCTATGGCTACACCTTC.

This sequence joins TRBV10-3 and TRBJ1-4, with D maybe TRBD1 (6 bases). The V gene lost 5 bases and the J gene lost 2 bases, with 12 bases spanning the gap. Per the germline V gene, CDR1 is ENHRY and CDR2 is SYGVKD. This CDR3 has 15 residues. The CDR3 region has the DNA TGTGCCATCAGTCGGGGGGCGCCTACTAATGAAAAACTGTTTTTT. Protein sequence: CAISRGAPTNEKLFF.

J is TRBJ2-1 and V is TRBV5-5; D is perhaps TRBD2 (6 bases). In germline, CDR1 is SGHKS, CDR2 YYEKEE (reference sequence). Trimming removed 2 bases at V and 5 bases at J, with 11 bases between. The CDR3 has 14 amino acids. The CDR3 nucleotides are TGTGCCAGCAGCTTATCTAGCGATGACAATGAGCAGTTCTTC. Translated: CASSLSSDDNEQFF.

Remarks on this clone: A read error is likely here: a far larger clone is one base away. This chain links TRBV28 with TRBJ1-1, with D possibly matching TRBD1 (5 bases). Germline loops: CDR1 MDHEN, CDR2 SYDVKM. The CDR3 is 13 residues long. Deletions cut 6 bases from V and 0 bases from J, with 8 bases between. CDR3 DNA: TGTGCCAGCAGCCCGACAGTGAACACTGAAGCTTTCTTT. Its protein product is CASSPTVNTEAFF.

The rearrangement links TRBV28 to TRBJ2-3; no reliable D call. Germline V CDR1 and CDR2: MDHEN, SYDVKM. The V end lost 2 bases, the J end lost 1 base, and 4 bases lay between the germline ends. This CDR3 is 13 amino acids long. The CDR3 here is CASSLLRTDTQYF. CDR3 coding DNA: TGTGCCAGCAGTTTACTTCGCACAGATACGCAGTATTTT.

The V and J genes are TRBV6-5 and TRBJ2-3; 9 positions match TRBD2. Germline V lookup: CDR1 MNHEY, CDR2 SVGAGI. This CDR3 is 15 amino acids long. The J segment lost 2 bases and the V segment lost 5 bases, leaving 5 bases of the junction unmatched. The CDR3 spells CASSSSGSHTDTQYF. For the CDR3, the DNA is TGTGCCAGCAGTAGTAGCGGGAGCCACACAGATACGCAGTATTTT.